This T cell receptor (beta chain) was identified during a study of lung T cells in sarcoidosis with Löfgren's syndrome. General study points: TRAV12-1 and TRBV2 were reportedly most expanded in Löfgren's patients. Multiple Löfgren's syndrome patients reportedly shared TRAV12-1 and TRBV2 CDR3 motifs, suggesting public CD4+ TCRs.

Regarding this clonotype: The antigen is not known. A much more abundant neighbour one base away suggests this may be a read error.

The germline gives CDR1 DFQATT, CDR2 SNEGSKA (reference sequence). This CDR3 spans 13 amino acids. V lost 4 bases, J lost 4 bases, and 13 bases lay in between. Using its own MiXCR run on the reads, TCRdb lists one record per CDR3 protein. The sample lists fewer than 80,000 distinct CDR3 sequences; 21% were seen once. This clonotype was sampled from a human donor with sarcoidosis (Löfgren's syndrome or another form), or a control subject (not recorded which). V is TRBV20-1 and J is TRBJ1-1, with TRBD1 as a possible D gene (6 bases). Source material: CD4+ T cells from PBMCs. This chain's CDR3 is CSAKLGASTEAFF. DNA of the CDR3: TGCAGTGCTAAACTGGGGGCCAGCACTGAAGCTTTCTTT.